Listed below are T cell receptor beta chains from one sample, sequenced in a study of blood T cell repertoires in COVID-19. This table comes from immunoSEQ multiplex PCR, and its TCRdb copy is limited to in-frame clones, with some not included. Seen here are about 59,000 clones, about 73% observed once, and the top ten hold 11% to 15%. The sequenced material came from peripheral blood. Receptor source: a woman between 65 and 79 years old with acute or convalescent COVID-19. Both conserved end residues are part of each CDR3. Fields, in order: V gene, J gene, CDR3 protein.

TRBV24-1	TRBJ2-1	CATSPTGSNEQFF
TRBV2	TRBJ1-6	CASTGTGQNSPLHF
TRBV5-5	TRBJ1-2	CASSSEDRALTVYTF
TRBV6-5	TRBJ2-1	CASSYGSGDNEQFF
TRBV7-3	TRBJ2-3	CASSLSPGLSTDTQYF
TRBV6-1	TRBJ1-3	CASSVRQGASGNTIYF
TRBV3-1/TRBV3-2	TRBJ1-1	CASSPLRGRGTTEAFF
TRBV10-3	TRBJ1-1	CAISESTDREAFF
TRBV5-8	TRBJ2-7	CASSTLGRAHEQYF
TRBV7-9	TRBJ1-1	CASSLEGATEAFF
TRBV29-1	TRBJ1-1	CSSLGTKNTEAFF
TRBV5-1	TRBJ2-2	CASSVKTGNGAGELFF
TRBV30	TRBJ2-3	CAWSVLPGHQYF
TRBV3-1/TRBV3-2	TRBJ1-6	CASSQEGSGPNSPLHF
TRBV14	TRBJ1-4	CASSRQANEKLFF
TRBV3-1/TRBV3-2	TRBJ1-1	CASSQDFGQGTNTEAFF
TRBV12-5	TRBJ2-2	CASGLELTGGTGELFF
TRBV29-1	TRBJ1-6	CSTRTGDNSPLHF
TRBV4-1	TRBJ1-5	CASSQGRRQQPQHF
TRBV12-5	TRBJ2-5	CASGLPPAGLNVWETQYF
TRBV27	TRBJ1-1	CASSSVRGTEAFF
TRBV18	TRBJ1-1	CASSPMASRTEAFF
TRBV19	TRBJ2-3	CASSVASGRTDTQYF
TRBV7-6	TRBJ1-6	CASSSGQGSNSPLHF
TRBV15	TRBJ1-3	CATSRDATQASGNTIYF
TRBV10-3	TRBJ1-1	CAISGQGAEAFF
TRBV3-1/TRBV3-2	TRBJ2-3	CASSRQTSLAGRTDTQYF